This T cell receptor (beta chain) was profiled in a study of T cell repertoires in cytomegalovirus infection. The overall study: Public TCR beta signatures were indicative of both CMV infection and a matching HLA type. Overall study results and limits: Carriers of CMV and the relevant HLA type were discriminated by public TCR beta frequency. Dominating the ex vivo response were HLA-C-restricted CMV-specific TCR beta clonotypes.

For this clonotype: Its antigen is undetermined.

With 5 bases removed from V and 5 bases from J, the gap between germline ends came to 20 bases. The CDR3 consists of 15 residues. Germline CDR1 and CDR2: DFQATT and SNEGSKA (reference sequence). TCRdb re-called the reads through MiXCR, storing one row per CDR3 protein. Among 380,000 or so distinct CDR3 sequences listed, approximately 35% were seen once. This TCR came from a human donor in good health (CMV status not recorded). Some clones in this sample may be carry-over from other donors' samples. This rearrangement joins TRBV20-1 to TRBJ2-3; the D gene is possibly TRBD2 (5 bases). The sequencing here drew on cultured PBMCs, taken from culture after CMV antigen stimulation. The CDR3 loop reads CSAPPDWSEGDTQYF. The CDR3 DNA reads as TGCAGTGCTCCTCCGGACTGGTCCGAGGGAGATACGCAGTATTTT.